This entry concerns a single T cell receptor beta chain. Its antigen is unidentified. The CDR3 is 17 amino acids. CDR1 and CDR2 (germline): KGHSH, LQKENI. This sample is part of a study of monozygotic twins with inflammatory bowel disease. Study outcomes and limitations: Sharing of clonotypes with others was lower in IBD patients than in healthy twins, and this was especially so with disease activity.

In preparing each TCR library, about 3,700 ng of total RNA was used. For every sample, eight separate reactions were used to make cDNA. TCRdb reprocessed the 5' RACE reads and keeps a single row for each CDR3 protein, giving no DNA. In total, the table holds fewer than 550,000 distinct CDR3 sequences. The J gene is TRBJ1-1, the V gene TRBV18; TCRdb's D call, TRBD1, is unchecked because there is no DNA. Sequenced sample: blood. The receptor was derived from a human donor with ulcerative colitis or Crohn's disease, or a healthy co-twin of an affected twin (not recorded which). The CDR3 is CASSPMLPSQGNTEAFF.